The 5 T cell receptor beta chains reported below all come from one sample, sequenced in a study of cytomegalovirus exposure and HLA in healthy donors. Generated by immunoSEQ multiplex PCR, the TCRdb table keeps only in-frame clones and is missing some. The table lists about 150,000 clones, about 89% of them singletons, with about 3.5% in the top ten. Material for sequencing was PBMCs. These TCRs come from a woman under 30 in good health and CMV-seropositive.

About this clone: No DNA is shown, since the ends of the CDR3 on it are uncertain; the CDR3 is the one TCRdb lists. The rearrangement joins TRBV2 to TRBJ2-3; the D segment call TRBD1 is taken from the table without a DNA check. Per the germline V gene, CDR1 is SNHLY and CDR2 is FYNNEI. Both ends counted, the CDR3 spans 16 residues. CDR3 amino acids: CASTSESGRFGTGSYF.

V usage is TRBV11-2 and J usage is TRBJ2-5; tentative D call: TRBD2 (6 bases). Deletions cut 3 bases from V and 2 bases from J, with 7 bases between. The length of the CDR3 is 13 residues. The V gene's germline CDR1 is SGHAT and CDR2 FQNNGV. Here the CDR3 reads CASSLGGQETQYF. For the CDR3, the DNA is TGTGCCAGCAGCTTGGGGGGACAAGAGACCCAGTACTTC.

This clone was observed once. CDR3 DNA: TGCGCCAGCAGCTTTGCCCCACAGGGGGCTGGGGAGACCCAGTACTTC. Its protein is CASSFAPQGAGETQYF. The chain links TRBV5-1 to TRBJ2-5; 9 bases are shared with TRBD1. In germline, CDR1 is SGHRS, CDR2 YFSETQ. V lost 2 bases to trimming and J lost 5 bases; unmatched junction nucleotides: 10. CDR3 length: 16 residues.

The chain combines TRBV5-4 with TRBJ2-7; D might be TRBD2 (6 bases). Germline V gene sequence: CDR1 SGHNT, CDR2 YYREEE (reference sequence). V lost 4 bases, J lost 2 bases, and 13 bases lay in between. This CDR3 is 14 amino acids long. Here the CDR3 DNA reads TGTGCCAGCAGCAGCCGGGACTCTACCTACGAGCAGTACTTC. Translation: CASSSRDSTYEQYF.

This chain links TRBV20-1 with TRBJ1-1; D not certain. CDR3 length: 11 residues. Germline CDR1 and CDR2: DFQATT and SNEGSKA (reference sequence). Trimming left V 6 bases short and J 7 bases short, with 12 bases between. For the CDR3, the DNA is TGCAGTGCGTCGCGGGTTGGTGAAGCTTTCTTT. It codes for CSASRVGEAFF.